The sequence of this T cell receptor (beta chain) was determined in a study of blood T cell repertoires in COVID-19. Sequencing was performed with immunoSEQ multiplex PCR; in TCRdb, only in-frame clones are kept and a portion is missing. The table records some 56,000 clones, more than 70% of them present only once. The CDR3 runs to 15 residues. Germline CDR1 is SGHNT and CDR2 is YYREEE (reference sequence). Trimming took off 4 bases at V and 4 bases at J, with 15 bases between the two ends. The TCR was taken from a woman older than 75 with acute or convalescent COVID-19. This chain joins TRBV5-4 and TRBJ1-3, with D maybe TRBD1 (6 bases). The specimen sequenced was peripheral blood. DNA of the CDR3: TGTGCCAGCAGCCCGGGCGGGGGGCTCGGAAACACCATATATTTT. Translation: CASSPGGGLGNTIYF. Full variable domain (missing parts from reference TRBV5-4 and TRBJ1-3): ETGVTQSPTHLIKTRGQQVTLRCSSQSGHNTVSWYQQALGQGPQFIFQYYREEENGRGNFPPRFSGLQFPNYSSELNVNALELDDSALYLCASSPGGGLGNTIYFGEGSWLTVV.